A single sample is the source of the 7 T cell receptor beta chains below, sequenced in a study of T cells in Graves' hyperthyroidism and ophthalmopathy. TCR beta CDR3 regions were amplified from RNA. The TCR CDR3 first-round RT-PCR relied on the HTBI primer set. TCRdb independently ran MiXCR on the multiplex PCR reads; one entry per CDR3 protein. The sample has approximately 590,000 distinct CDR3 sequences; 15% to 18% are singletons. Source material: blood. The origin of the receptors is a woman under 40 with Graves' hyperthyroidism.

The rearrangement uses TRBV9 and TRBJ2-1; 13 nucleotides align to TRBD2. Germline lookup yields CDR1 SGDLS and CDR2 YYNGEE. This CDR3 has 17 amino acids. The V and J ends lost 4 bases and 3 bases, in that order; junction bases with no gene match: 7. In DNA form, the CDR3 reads TGTGCCAGCAGCCCACTAGCGGGAGGGTCCTTCTACAATGAGCAGTTCTTC. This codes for CASSPLAGGSFYNEQFF.

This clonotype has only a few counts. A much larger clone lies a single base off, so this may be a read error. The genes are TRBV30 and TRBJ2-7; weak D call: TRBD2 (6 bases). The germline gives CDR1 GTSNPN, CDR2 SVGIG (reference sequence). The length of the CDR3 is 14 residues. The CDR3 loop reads CAWSATSPSSEQYF. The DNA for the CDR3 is TGTGCCTGGAGTGCGACTAGTCCTTCCTCCGAGCAGTACTTC.

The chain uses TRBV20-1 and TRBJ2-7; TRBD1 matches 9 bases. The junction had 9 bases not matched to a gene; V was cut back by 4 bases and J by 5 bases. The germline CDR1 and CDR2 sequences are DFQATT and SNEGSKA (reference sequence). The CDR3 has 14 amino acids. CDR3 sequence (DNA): TGCAGTGCTAAAAGACAGGGGGTTGGCAACGAGCAGTACTTC. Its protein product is CSAKRQGVGNEQYF.

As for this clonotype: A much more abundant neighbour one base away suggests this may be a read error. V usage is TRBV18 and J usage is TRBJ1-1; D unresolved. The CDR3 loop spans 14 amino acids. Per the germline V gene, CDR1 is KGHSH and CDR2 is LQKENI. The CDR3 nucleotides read TGTGCCAGCTCACCGAACGGGTTCGCCACTGAAGCTCTCTTT. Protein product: CASSPNGFATEALF.

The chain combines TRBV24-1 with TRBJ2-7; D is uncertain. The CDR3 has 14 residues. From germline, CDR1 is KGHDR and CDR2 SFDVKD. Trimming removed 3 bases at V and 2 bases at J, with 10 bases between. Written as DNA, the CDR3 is TGTGCCACCAGTGATAGTTCGTCCCCCTACGAGCAGTACTTC. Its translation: CATSDSSSPYEQYF.

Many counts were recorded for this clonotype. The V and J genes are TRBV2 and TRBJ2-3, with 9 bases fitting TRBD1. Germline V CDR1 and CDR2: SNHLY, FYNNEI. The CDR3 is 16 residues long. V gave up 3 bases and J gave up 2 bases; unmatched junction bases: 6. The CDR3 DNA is TGTGCCAGCAGTGACGGGACAGGGTTCATCACAGATACGCAGTATTTT. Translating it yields CASSDGTGFITDTQYF.

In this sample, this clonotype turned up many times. The DNA of the CDR3 is TGTGCCAGCAGTGTCTCGATTTGGCCCCAGCATTTT. It encodes CASSVSIWPQHF. This sequence joins TRBV6-1 and TRBJ1-5, with D unclear. V was pared by 4 bases and J by 9 bases, with 10 bases between. Looked up from germline, CDR1 is MNHNS and CDR2 is SASEGT. The CDR3 loop spans 12 amino acids.